This T cell receptor beta chain was identified during a study of blood T cell repertoires in COVID-19. Background on the study: Sites across the United States, Italy and Spain contributed samples from acute and convalescent COVID-19. T cells, B-cell-depleted T cells, or PBMCs provided the cDNA or gDNA that served as material.

Authors' data handling: How many nucleated cells were present was estimated from reference gene primer amplification. Generated by immunoSEQ multiplex PCR, the TCRdb table keeps only in-frame clones and is missing some. For V, J and clone size, that table is used; D and trimming come from the DNA. The sample has approximately 250,000 clones, roughly 88% seen once; the top ten hold 0.95% to 1.5%. Cohorts were assigned according to the clinical history that participants reported. V lost 9 bases, J lost 4 bases, and 14 bases stayed unmatched. The CDR3 consists of 15 residues. CDR1 is LNHDA and CDR2 is SQIVND in the germline V gene (reference sequence).

Sequencing was carried out using PBMCs or T cells enriched from blood (not recorded which). This sequence originates from a woman between 35 and 50 years old with acute COVID-19. The gene calls are TRBV19 and TRBJ1-1; 7 nucleotides match TRBD1. The CDR3 loop reads CASRPRGRGRTEAFF. The CDR3 bases are TGTGCCAGCCGCCCGAGGGGGCGCGGTCGCACTGAAGCTTTCTTT. Variable domain in full (rest from reference TRBV19 and TRBJ1-1): DGGITQSPKYLFRKEGQNVTLSCEQNLNHDAMYWYRQDPGQGLRLIYYSQIVNDFQKGDIAEGYSVSREKKESFPLTVTSAQKNPTAFYLCASRPRGRGRTEAFFGQGTRLTVV.